This T cell receptor beta chain derives from a study of cytomegalovirus exposure and HLA in healthy donors listed by TCRdb under 2017. About the investigation overall: An earlier analysis of some 600 of the donors reported 250 to 300 Gb of sequence data and around 110 million unique TCR beta sequences obtained from around 170 million T cells. Roughly 300 gigabases of sequencing data and approximately 85 million unique TCR sequences were included in an early release covering 550 to 650 HLA-typed donors. Of the roughly 400 genotyped donors, roughly 80% were placed in the genetic ancestry cluster associated with self-reported Caucasian donors. The aim of the study was to test whether cataloging public T cell receptors could identify signatures of past pathogen exposure. The study used immunosequencing to profile the T cell repertoires of several hundred subjects and linked those repertoires to cytomegalovirus serostatus. Along with the roughly 710-subject first cohort, a separate validation cohort of over a hundred different subjects was used. High-throughput TCR immunosequencing, statistical association of individual TCRs with disease status, and machine learning were combined to predict cytomegalovirus infection status. A later analysis re-examined previously published TCR beta repertoires from just over 650 donors and added high-resolution HLA genotyping to investigate patterns of TCR occurrence. In the later analysis, no new phenotypic data were used to find candidate immune exposures; instead, reliance was placed on TCR beta sequences and their occurrence across donors. In an earlier analysis of roughly 580 of the donors, high-throughput TCR beta sequencing was used to judge whether each TCR beta V gene segment behaved as functional or pseudogenic. Alongside the repertoire data, information on donor age, sex, ethnicity and CMV serostatus was compiled. A later genetic analysis used genome-wide SNP genotypes for about 60% of the roughly 700 donors, treating that subset as a discovery cohort. Every repertoire in the discovery cohort had been generated on one and the same sequencing platform. HLA typing included class I and class II loci at four-digit resolution. The number of typed donors differed by locus: about 620-630 for A, B, C, DRB1 and DQB1; about 520 for DQA1; approximately 600 for DPA1; and around 450 for DPB1. About five DR-DQ haplotypes were handled as single units for association and clustering because linkage in the cohort was strong. Across approximately 400 genotyped donors of the cohort, an average of approximately 220,000 unique TCR beta nucleotide sequences per donor were sequenced, and roughly a sixth of those sequences were non-productive.

The cohort was made up of around 720 healthy bone marrow donors. Cohort members were all nominally healthy when sampled, although unrecorded immune exposures were likely present. Of the approximately 700 cohort members, some 270 had positive CMV serostatus and fewer than 400 had negative CMV serostatus, and CMV serostatus was not recorded for the donor. A peripheral blood sample was collected from each donor, and TCR beta sequencing was performed on peripheral blood mononuclear cells. The Qiagen DNeasy Blood Extraction Kit was used to extract genomic DNA from the blood cell samples. CDR1 is given as SGHTA and CDR2 as FQGNSA, both from the germline V gene. V drops 5 bases and J drops 1 base, leaving 14 bases in between. The cysteine opens and the phenylalanine closes a CDR3 of 15 amino acids. Only the CDR3 region is kept as DNA, spanning 45 bases read in frame from base 1. The library was prepared using the immunoSEQ multiplex PCR assay. For the multiplex PCR, a mixture combining 60 forward primers for TCR Vbeta segments and 13 reverse primers for TCR Jbeta segments was used. A multiplex PCR assay on genomic DNA amplified the CDR3 region of rearranged TCR beta genes. The amplified TCR beta libraries were sequenced on the Illumina HiSeq System as 87-base-pair reads. The authors processed their data as follows. A later analysis tallied some 79 million unique TCR beta chains across the approximately 670 repertoires, and some 10 million of those chains were shared by two or more donors. To remove PCR and sequencing errors, raw reads were error-corrected and collapsed into unique sequences using a nearest-neighbor algorithm that merged closely related sequences. CDR3 sequences were aligned to IMGT reference sequences to assign V, D and J gene segments. Each retained sequence needed at least a six-nucleotide match to both a V gene segment and a J gene segment. A rearrangement was called productive if the CDR3 had no stop codons and remained in frame with V and J, and every other rearrangement was called non-productive. CDR3 was defined by IMGT convention, running from the second conserved V-encoded cysteine to the conserved J-encoded phenylalanine. The earlier analysis of 500 to 600 of the donors excluded sequences that lacked an unambiguous match to a single V gene segment. In an earlier analysis of about 590 of the donors, a V segment was called functional when productive rearrangements were above 56.7%, and segregating when the standard deviation between donors exceeded 5%. A statistical classification framework was built for diagnosing cytomegalovirus status from the catalog of TCR beta chain sequences. V and J gene assignment, in a later analysis, came from comparing TCR nucleotide sequences with IMGT/GENE-DB human TR gene sequences. In a later analysis, CDR3 sequences and most-parsimonious VDJ recombination scenarios were assigned using the TCRdist pipeline. In a later analysis, each TCR beta chain was defined by its CDR3 amino acid sequence together with its V-gene family, and reads lacking a unique V-gene family were excluded. A later analysis removed 592 highly shared, low-generation-probability nucleotide sequences to deal with suspected cross-contamination and a sequencing artifact. For each public chain, a later analysis derived a clonal expansion index from normalized ranks of inferred template counts within each repertoire. In a later analysis, generation probabilities were computed with a VDJ recombination model fitted to out-of-frame rearrangements, and the resulting probabilities were checked against IGoR. In a later analysis, TCR-TCR, TCR-HLA and TCR-CMV co-occurrence was scored with hypergeometric tests, and a repertoire-size bias correction was applied to TCR pairs. False discovery rates were estimated in a later analysis by permuting HLA or CMV assignments 20 times. In a later analysis, co-occurring TCRs were grouped using DBSCAN, with TCRdist sequence similarity added in when clustering inside HLA-allele-positive subsets. Co-occurrence clustering excluded repertoires with fewer than 30,000 or more than 120,000 public chains, plus five with anomalous nucleotide sharing. TCRdb holds this immuneACCESS table with in-frame rearrangements only. Some clones are missing; in checked studies, unresolved V genes explain under half, and the rest has no known cause. The DNA gave D and trimming, while V, J and clone size come from that table. The sample table contains under 250,000 clones; only one count was recorded for around 85% of them. The ten top clones hold around 1.2% of the sample.

Points on this clone: Its cognate antigen has yet to be identified. One base away there is no much larger clone; base qualities are not given.

Overall study results and their limits: According to a later analysis, most CMV-associated TCR beta chains appeared to be HLA-restricted, and the HLA associations seemed to be driven largely by CMV exposure. In a later analysis, HLA-associated TCR beta chains were found to be more clonally expanded and to have lower generation probabilities than equally common non-associated chains. Only TCR beta chains were sequenced in this cohort, and the absence of alpha or paired-chain data limited detectable features. Linkage disequilibrium might explain the correlated functional status among segregating V segments, but an unknown experimental factor could not be ruled out. Because some donors lacked HLA typing at each locus, the association tests relied only on the typed subset. A later analysis associated 15,000 to 20,000 TCR beta sequences with specific HLA alleles at a false discovery rate of 0.05. According to a later genetic analysis, donors in an Asian-associated ancestry cluster had fewer N-insertions in productive TCRs than the approximately 650-donor mean. The 87-base-pair reads could not distinguish some IMGT-functional V segments, including TRBV6-2 and TRBV6-3, so those segments were excluded. Most TCR sequences were observed very rarely across donors, whereas some public TCRs were present in many individuals. In both the original and validation cohorts, the classifier was reported to diagnose cytomegalovirus status with high specificity and sensitivity. In an earlier analysis of approximately 600 of the donors, most TCR beta V segments were observed in productive rearrangements about 87% or about 30% of the time, broadly matching IMGT annotations. Immune exposure information for the cohort was limited to CMV serostatus. In a later analysis, several top co-occurrence clusters were reported to appear linked to parvovirus B19, influenza, CMV and Epstein-Barr virus. In a later genetic analysis, a missense DCLRE1C variant was associated with V-gene and J-gene trimming of TCR beta chains, and the association was replicated in an independent cohort. According to a later analysis, TCR association rates differed among HLA loci, with DRB1 alleles showing the most associated TCRs and HLA-C alleles showing the fewest. In vitro tests confirmed that three of the cytomegalovirus-associated TCR beta chains recognize cytomegalovirus antigens. The authors suggested that the approach could potentially be generalized to other disease states and immunological phenotypes. Roughly 17 rarely observed V segments, including chromosome 9 orphons, were excluded from the earlier analysis of almost 600 of the donors because counts were too low. Assigning TCR associations to individual alleles was difficult when HLA alleles, especially DR and DQ, strongly co-occurred. Roughly uniform sequencing depth across donors was assumed in presence/absence analyses, although this assumption may not hold. A group of highly shared sequence variants was considered likely to be a technical artifact of the sequencing pipeline. A further reported finding was that TCR beta sequences accurately predicted the HLA-A and HLA-B alleles for most subjects in the first cohort. The study gave a list of around 170 TCR beta chains associated with cytomegalovirus.

The sequenced sample was PBMCs. The receptor comes from a human donor in good health. Recombination connected TRBV7-2 to TRBJ1-1; the D gene is perhaps TRBD1, from 5 matching bases. The sequenced DNA: TGTGCCAGCAGCATTTCAGGGTGGTCGAACACTGAAGCTTTCTTT. Translated, it gives CASSISGWSNTEAFF.